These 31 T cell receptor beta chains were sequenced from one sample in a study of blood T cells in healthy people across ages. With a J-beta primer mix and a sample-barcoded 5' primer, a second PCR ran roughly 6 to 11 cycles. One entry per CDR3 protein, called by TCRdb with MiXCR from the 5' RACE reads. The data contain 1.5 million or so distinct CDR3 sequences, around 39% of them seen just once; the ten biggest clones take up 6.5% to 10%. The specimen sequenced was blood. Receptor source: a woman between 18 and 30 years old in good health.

CDR3 coding DNA: TGTGCCAGCAGTTACCCTCAGGGGGTTACCTACAATGAGCAGTTCTTC. Protein: CASSYPQGVTYNEQFF. V usage is TRBV6-2 or TRBV6-3 and J usage is TRBJ2-1, with 7 bases matching TRBD1. Looked up from germline, CDR1 is MNHEY and CDR2 is SVGEGT. V dropped 2 bases and J dropped 2; count of bases not matched to a gene: 6. The CDR3 is made up of 16 amino acids.

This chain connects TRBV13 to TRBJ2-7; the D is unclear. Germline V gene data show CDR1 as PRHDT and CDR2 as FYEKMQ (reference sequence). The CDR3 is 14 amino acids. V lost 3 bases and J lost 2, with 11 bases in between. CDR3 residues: CASSFRPGAYEQYF. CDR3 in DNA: TGTGCCAGCAGCTTTCGTCCTGGAGCCTACGAGCAGTACTTC. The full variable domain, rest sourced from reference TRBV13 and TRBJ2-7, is AAGVIQSPRHLIKEKRETATLKCYPIPRHDTVYWYQQGPGQDPQFLISFYEKMQSDKGSIPDRFSAQQFSDYHSELNMSSLELGDSALYFCASSFRPGAYEQYFGPGTRLTVT.

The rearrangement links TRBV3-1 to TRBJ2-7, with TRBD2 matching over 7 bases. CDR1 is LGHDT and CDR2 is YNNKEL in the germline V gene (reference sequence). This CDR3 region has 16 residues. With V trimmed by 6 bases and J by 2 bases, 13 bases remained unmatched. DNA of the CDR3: TGTGCCAGCAGTGAAACCCCCGGGACTATTCCCTACGAGCAGTACTTC. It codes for CASSETPGTIPYEQYF.

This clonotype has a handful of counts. CDR3 in DNA: TGTGCCAGCAGCATCACCTTCGAGCGGGAGGGCCCCGCAGATACGCAGTATTTT. It specifies CASSITFEREGPADTQYF. The chain employs TRBV7-6 and TRBJ2-3, with 10 bases lining up with TRBD2. CDR3 length equals 18 residues. Looked up from germline, CDR1 is SGHVS and CDR2 is FNYEAQ. V was clipped by 5 bases and J by 4 bases; unmatched bases: 15.

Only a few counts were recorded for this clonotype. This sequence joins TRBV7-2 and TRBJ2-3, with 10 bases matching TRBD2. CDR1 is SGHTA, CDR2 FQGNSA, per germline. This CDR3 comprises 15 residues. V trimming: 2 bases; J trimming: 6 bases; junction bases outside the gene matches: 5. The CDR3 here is CASSLSSGSFDTQYF. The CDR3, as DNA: TGTGCCAGCAGCTTATCTAGCGGGAGTTTTGATACGCAGTATTTT.

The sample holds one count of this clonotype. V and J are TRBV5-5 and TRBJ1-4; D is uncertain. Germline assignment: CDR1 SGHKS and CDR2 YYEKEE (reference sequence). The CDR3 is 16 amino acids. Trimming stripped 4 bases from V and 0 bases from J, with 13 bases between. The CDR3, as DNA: TGTGCCAGCAGCCCCTGGACGGCTTCAACTAATGAAAAACTGTTTTTT. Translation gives CASSPWTASTNEKLFF.

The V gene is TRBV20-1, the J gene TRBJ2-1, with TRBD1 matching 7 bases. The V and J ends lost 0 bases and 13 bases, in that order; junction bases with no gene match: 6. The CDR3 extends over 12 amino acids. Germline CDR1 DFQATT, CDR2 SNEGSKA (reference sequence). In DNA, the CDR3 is TGCAGTGCTAGAGATCCGGGGACAGTACAGTTCTTC. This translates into CSARDPGTVQFF.

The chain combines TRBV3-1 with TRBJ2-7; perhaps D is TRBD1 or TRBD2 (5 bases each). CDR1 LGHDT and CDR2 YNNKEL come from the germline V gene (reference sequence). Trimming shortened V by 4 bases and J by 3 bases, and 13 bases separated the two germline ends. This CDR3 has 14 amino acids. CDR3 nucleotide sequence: TGTGCCAGCAGCCCCGGGGTAGGGGACTACGAGCAGTACTTC. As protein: CASSPGVGDYEQYF.

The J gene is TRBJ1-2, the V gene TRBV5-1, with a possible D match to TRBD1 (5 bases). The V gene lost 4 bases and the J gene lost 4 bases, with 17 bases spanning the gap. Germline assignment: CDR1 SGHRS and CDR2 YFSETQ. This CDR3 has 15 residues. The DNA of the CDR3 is TGCGCCAGCAGCACGCCCGACAGACCTTTCTATGGCTACACCTTC. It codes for CASSTPDRPFYGYTF.

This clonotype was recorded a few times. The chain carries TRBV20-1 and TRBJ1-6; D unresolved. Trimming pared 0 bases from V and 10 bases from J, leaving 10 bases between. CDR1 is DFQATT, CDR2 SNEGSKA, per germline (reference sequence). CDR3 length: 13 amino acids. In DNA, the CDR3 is TGCAGTGCTAGAGATATTGCGGACTCACCCCTCCACTTT. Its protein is CSARDIADSPLHF.

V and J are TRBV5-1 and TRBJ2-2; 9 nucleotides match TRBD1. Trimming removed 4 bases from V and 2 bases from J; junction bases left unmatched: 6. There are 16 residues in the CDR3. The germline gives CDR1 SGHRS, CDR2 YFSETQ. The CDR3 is CASSEITGGNTGELFF. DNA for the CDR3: TGCGCCAGCAGCGAAATTACAGGGGGCAACACCGGGGAGCTGTTTTTT.

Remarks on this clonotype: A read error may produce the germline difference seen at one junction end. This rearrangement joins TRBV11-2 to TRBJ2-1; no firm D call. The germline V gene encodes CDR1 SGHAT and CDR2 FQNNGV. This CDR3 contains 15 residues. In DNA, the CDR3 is TGTGTCAGCAGCTTCCCGGGTAGCCGCTACAATGAGCAGTTCTTC. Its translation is CVSSFPGSRYNEQFF.

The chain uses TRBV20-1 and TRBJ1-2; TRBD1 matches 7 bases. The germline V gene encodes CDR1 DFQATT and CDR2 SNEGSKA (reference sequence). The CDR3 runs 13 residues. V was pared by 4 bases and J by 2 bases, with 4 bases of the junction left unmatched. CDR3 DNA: TGCAGTGCTACCGGGACAGAAAACTATGGCTACACCTTC. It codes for CSATGTENYGYTF.

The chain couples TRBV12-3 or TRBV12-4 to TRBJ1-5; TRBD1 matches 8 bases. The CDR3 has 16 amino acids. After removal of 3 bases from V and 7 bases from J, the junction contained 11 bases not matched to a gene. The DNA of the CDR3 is TGTGCCAGCAGTTTTTTCTCGGGGACAGGCATCCAGCCCCAGCATTTT. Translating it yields CASSFFSGTGIQPQHF.

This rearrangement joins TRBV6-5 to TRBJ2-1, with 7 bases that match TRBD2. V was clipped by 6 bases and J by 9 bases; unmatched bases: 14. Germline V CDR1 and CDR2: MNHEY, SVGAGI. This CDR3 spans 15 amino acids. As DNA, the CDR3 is TGTGCCAGCAGACCAAGAGCGGGGTGGGGCGCTGAGCAGTTCTTC. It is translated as CASRPRAGWGAEQFF.

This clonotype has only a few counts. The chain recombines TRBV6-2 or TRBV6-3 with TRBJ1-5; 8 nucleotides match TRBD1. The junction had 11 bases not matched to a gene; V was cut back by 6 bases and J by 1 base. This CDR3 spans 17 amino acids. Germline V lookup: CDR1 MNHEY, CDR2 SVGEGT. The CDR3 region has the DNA TGTGCCAGCAGCCCAACCCAGGGGGCAGGAAGCAATCAGCCCCAGCATTTT. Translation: CASSPTQGAGSNQPQHF.

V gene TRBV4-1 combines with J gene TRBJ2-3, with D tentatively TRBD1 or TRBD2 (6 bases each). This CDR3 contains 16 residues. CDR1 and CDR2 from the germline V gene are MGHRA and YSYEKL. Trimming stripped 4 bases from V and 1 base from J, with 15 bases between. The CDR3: CASSPEVRGRTDTQYF. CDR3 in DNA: TGCGCCAGCAGCCCTGAAGTACGGGGGCGCACAGATACGCAGTATTTT.

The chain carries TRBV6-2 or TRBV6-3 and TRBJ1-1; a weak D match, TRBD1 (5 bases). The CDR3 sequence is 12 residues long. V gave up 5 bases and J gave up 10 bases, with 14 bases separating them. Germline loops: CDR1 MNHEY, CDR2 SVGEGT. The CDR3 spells CASSRFGGIAFF. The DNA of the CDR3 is TGTGCCAGCAGTCGCTTCGGGGGGATAGCTTTCTTT.

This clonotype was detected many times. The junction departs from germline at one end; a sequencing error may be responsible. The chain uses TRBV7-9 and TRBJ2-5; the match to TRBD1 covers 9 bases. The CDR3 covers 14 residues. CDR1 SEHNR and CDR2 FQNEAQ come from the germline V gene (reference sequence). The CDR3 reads CASSLGTGKETQYF. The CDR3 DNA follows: TGTGCCAGCAGTTTAGGGACAGGGAAAGAGACCCAGTACTTC. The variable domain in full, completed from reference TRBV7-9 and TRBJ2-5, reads DTGVSQNPRHKITKRGQNVTFRCDPISEHNRLYWYRQTLGQGPEFLTYFQNEAQLEKSRLLSDRFSAERPKGSFSTLEIQRTEQGDSAMYLCASSLGTGKETQYFGPGTRLLVL.

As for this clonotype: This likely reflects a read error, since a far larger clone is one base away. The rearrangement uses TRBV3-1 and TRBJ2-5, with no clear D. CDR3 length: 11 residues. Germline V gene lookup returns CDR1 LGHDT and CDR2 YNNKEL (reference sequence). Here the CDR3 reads CASRLQEAQYF. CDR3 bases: TGTGCCAGCAGACTCCAAGAGGCCCAGTACTTC.

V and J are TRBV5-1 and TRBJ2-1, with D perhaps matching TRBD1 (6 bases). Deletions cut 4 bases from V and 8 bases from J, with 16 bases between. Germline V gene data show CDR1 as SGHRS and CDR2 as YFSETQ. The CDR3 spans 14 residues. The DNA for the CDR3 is TGCGCCAGCAGCGTGGAAGGGGGAATCGATGAGCAGTTCTTC. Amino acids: CASSVEGGIDEQFF.

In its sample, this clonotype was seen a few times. The CDR3 nucleotides are TGTGCCAGCAGCCCCCTCGGACAGGGACGCTACGAGCAGTACTTC. It codes for CASSPLGQGRYEQYF. V and J are TRBV7-9 and TRBJ2-7; 8 nucleotides line up with TRBD1. The CDR3 extends over 15 amino acids. With V trimmed by 5 bases and J by 3 bases, 9 bases remained unmatched. Germline CDR1 and CDR2: SEHNR and FQNEAQ (reference sequence).

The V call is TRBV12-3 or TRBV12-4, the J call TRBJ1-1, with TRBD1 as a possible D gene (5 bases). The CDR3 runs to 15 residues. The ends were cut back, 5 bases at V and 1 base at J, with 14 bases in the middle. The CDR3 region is CASSQRGFRNTEAFF. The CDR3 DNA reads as TGTGCCAGCAGTCAGAGGGGATTCAGGAACACTGAAGCTTTCTTT.

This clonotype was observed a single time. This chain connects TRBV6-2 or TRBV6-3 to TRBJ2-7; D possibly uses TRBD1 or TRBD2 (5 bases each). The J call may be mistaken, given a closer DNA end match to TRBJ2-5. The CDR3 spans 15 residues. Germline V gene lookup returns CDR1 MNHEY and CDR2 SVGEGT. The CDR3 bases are TGTGCCAGCAGGGGAAGACTGGGGACGGGAGAGACCCAGTACTTC. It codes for CASRGRLGTGETQYF.

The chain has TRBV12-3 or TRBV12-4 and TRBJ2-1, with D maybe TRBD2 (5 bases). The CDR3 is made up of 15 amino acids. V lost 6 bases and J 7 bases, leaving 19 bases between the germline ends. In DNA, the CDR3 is TGTGCCAGCAGGATTAGCAGCTGGAGCGGTAATGAGCAGTTCTTC. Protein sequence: CASRISSWSGNEQFF.

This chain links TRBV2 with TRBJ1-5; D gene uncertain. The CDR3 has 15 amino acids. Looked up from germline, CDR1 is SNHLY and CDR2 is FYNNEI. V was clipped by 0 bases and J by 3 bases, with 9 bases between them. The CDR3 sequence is CASSEARGNNQPQHF. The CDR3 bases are TGTGCCAGCAGTGAAGCTCGGGGAAACAATCAGCCCCAGCATTTT.

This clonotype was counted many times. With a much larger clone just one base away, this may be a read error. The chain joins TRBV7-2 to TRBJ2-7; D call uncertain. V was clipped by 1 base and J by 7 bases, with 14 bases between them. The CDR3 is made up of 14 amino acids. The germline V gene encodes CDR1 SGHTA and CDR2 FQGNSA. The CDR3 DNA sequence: TGTGCCAGCAGCTTAGGTCAATTCCTCAATGAGCAGTACTTC. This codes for CASSLGQFLNEQYF.

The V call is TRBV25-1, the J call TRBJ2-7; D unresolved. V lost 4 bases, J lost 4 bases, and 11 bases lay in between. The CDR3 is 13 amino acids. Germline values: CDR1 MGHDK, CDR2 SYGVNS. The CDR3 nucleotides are TGTGCCAGCAGTGGAAGTCCTTTATACGAGCAGTACTTC. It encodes CASSGSPLYEQYF.

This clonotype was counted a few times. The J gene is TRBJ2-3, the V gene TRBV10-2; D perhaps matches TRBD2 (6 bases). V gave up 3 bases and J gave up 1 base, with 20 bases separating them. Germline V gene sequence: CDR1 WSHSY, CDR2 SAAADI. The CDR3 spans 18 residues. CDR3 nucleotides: TGCGCCAGCAGTGAAGTTTTCGGGTTGGGACTGGGCACAGATACGCAGTATTTT. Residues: CASSEVFGLGLGTDTQYF.

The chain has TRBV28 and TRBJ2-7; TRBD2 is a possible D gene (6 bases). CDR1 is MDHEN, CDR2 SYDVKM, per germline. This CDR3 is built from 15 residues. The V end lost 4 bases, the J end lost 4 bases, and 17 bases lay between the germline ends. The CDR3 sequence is CASSSLGLSGYEQYV. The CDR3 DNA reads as TGTGCCAGCAGTTCCCTAGGACTAAGTGGTTACGAGCAGTACGTC.

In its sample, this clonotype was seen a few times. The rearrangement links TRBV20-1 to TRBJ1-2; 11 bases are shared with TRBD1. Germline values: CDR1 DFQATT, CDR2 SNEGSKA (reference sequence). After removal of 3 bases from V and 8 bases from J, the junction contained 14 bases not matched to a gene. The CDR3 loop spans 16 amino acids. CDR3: CSASQGQGAPGHGYTF. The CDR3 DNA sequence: TGCAGTGCTAGTCAAGGACAGGGGGCTCCTGGGCACGGCTACACCTTC.